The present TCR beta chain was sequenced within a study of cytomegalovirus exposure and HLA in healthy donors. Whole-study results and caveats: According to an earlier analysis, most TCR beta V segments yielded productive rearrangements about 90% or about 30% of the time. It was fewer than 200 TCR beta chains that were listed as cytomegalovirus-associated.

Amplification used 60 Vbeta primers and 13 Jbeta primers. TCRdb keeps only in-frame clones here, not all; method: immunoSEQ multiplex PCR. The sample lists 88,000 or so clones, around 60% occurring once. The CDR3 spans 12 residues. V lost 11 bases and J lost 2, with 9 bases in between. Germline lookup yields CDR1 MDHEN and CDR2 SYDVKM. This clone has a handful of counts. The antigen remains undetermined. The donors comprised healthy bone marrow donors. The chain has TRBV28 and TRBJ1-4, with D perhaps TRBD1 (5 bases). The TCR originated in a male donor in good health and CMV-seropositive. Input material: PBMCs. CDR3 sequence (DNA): TGTGCCTGGGGCCGTACTAATGAAAAACTGTTTTTT. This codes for CAWGRTNEKLFF.